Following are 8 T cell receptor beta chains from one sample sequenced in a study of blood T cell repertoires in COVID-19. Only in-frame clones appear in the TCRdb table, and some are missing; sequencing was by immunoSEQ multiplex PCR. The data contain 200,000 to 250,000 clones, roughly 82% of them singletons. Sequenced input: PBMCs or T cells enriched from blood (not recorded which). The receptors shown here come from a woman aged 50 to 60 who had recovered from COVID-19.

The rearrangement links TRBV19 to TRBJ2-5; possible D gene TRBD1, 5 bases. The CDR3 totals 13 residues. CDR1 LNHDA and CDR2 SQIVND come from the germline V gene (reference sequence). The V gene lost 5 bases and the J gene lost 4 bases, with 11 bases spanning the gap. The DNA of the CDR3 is TGTGCCAGTAGTTGGACATTGAGAGAGACCCAGTACTTC. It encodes CASSWTLRETQYF.

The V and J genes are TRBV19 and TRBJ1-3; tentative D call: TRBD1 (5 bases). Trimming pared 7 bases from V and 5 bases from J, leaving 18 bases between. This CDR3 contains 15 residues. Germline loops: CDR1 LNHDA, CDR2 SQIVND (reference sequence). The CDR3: CASTTHAGPRNTIYF. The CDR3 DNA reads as TGTGCCAGTACTACTCACGCGGGACCCAGAAACACCATATATTTT.

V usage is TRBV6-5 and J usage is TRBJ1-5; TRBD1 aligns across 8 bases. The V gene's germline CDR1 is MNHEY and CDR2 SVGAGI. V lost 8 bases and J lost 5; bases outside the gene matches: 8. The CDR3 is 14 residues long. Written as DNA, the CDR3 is TGTGCCAGCGTACGAACAGGGGGGGATCAGCCCCAGCATTTT. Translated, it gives CASVRTGGDQPQHF.

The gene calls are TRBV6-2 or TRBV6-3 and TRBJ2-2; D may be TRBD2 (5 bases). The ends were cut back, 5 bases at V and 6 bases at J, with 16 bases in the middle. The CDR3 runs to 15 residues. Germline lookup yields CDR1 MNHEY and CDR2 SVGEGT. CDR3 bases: TGTGCCAGCAGTGGAGGACGGCAAAGGGCCGGGGAGCTGTTTTTT. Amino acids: CASSGGRQRAGELFF.

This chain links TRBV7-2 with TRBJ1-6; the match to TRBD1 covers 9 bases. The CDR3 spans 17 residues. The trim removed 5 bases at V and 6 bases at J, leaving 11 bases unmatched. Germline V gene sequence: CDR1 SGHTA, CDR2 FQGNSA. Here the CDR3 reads CASSAFQRTGVNSPLHF. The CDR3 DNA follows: TGTGCCAGCAGCGCATTTCAGAGGACAGGGGTTAATTCACCCCTCCACTTT.

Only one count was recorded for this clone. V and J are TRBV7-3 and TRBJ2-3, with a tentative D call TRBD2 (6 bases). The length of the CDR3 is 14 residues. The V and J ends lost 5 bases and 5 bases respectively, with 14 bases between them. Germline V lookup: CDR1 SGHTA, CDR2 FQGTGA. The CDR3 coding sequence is TGTGCCAGCAGCCCCCCCGGGGGTCGAGATACGCAGTATTTT. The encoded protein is CASSPPGGRDTQYF.

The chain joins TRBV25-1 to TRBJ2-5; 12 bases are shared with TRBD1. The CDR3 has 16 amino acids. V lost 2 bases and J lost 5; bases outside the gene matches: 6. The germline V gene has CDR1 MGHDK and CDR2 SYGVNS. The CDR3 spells CASSERGQGAGETQYF. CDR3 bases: TGTGCCAGCAGTGAACGGGGACAGGGGGCGGGTGAGACCCAGTACTTC.

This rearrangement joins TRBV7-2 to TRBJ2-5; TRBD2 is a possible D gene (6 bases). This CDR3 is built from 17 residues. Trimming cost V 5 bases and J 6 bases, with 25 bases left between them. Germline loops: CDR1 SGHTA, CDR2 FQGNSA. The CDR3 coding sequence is TGTGCCAGCAGCCCAACCCGCGGGGACCCATCAGGGAAGACCCAGTACTTC. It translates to CASSPTRGDPSGKTQYF.